Shown below are 13 T cell receptor beta chains from a single sample sequenced in a study of beta chain features in type 1 diabetes. Overall study results and limits: Type 1 diabetes patients had TCRB CDR3s that were shorter (moderately but significantly so) in all four CD4+ subsets.

Antigen specificity for these receptors is unknown. Reverse transcription of all isolated RNA meant that expressed TCRB transcripts were sequenced. Profiled with immunoSEQ multiplex PCR; TCRdb holds only in-frame clones, not every one. The sample consists of 300,000 to 400,000 clones, approximately 9.7% of them appearing once. Sequencing was carried out using central memory CD4+ T cells from blood. Source of these receptors: a young man with type 1 diabetes.

This clone was seen ten or more times. The chain joins TRBV4-3 to TRBJ2-1; possibly TRBD1 or TRBD2 for D (5 bases each). Germline-derived CDR1 and CDR2 are LGHNA and YSLEER. Trimming removed 4 bases at V and 6 bases at J, with 13 bases between. This CDR3 spans 14 amino acids. The CDR3 loop reads CASSRNAGSNEQFF. The CDR3 DNA follows: TGCGCCAGCAGCCGGAATGCAGGGAGCAATGAGCAGTTCTTC.

To note about this clone: Other DNA variants within this sample encode the same CDR3. V gene TRBV19 combines with J gene TRBJ1-1; 7 bases match TRBD1. The germline gives CDR1 LNHDA, CDR2 SQIVND (reference sequence). The CDR3 has 14 amino acids. V shed 4 bases, J shed 0 bases, and the junction held 2 bases outside the gene matches. The CDR3 sequence is CASSTDRVNTEAFF. CDR3 nucleotide sequence: TGTGCCAGTAGTACAGACAGGGTGAACACTGAAGCTTTCTTT.

This clone was found a few times. This sequence joins TRBV4-2 and TRBJ2-5; D may correspond to TRBD1 or TRBD2 (5 bases each). CDR1 and CDR2 from the germline V gene are LGHNA and YNFKEQ. The CDR3 covers 15 residues. V lost 1 base, J lost 4 bases, and 13 bases lay in between. CDR3 loop: CASSQGDPIGETQYF. The CDR3 region has the DNA TGTGCCAGCAGCCAAGGGGACCCTATCGGAGAGACCCAGTACTTC.

This clone was picked up a small number of times. The V and J genes are TRBV29-1 and TRBJ1-1, with 8 bases lining up with TRBD1. Germline CDR1 SQVTM, CDR2 ANQGSEA. The CDR3 has 15 amino acids. J lost 5 bases, V lost 3 bases, and 11 bases had no gene match. The CDR3 region is CSVEGPGGAETEAFF. In DNA, the CDR3 is TGCAGCGTTGAGGGCCCAGGGGGCGCGGAAACTGAAGCTTTCTTT.

The rearrangement joins TRBV7-2 to TRBJ2-7, with D maybe TRBD2 (7 bases). The V end lost 6 bases, the J end lost 0 bases, and 15 bases lay between the germline ends. CDR3 length: 15 residues. Germline CDR1 is SGHTA and CDR2 is FQGNSA. This CDR3 is CASRSGGPSSYEQYF. The CDR3 bases are TGTGCCAGCAGATCGGGGGGCCCGAGCTCCTACGAGCAGTACTTC.

The rearrangement uses TRBV5-4 and TRBJ2-1; TRBD2 agrees at 10 bases. V dropped 1 base and J dropped 9; count of bases not matched to a gene: 4. This CDR3 contains 14 residues. Germline V gives CDR1 SGHNT, CDR2 YYREEE (reference sequence). Here the CDR3 DNA reads TGTGCCAGCAGCTTGAGCGGGGGGGCTATTGAGCAGTTCTTC. Translation gives CASSLSGGAIEQFF. The variable domain in full, with the rest retrieved from reference TRBV5-4 and TRBJ2-1, is ETGVTQSPTHLIKTRGQQVTLRCSSQSGHNTVSWYQQALGQGPQFIFQYYREEENGRGNFPPRFSGLQFPNYSSELNVNALELDDSALYLCASSLSGGAIEQFFGPGTRLTVL.

This clone was seen a handful of times. The V call is TRBV4-3, the J call TRBJ1-6; D is ambiguous. The CDR3 is made up of 13 amino acids. V was cut by 0 bases and J by 8 bases, with 5 bases left in between. Germline V gives CDR1 LGHNA, CDR2 YSLEER. The CDR3 nucleotides are TGCGCCAGCAGCCAAGAAGACTATTCACCCCTCCACTTT. Translation: CASSQEDYSPLHF.

This chain links TRBV4-3 with TRBJ1-5; 7 bases are shared with TRBD1. The V gene end was trimmed by 0 bases and the J gene end by 1 base; junction bases not matched to a gene: 12. Germline CDR1 LGHNA, CDR2 YSLEER. The CDR3 extends over 19 amino acids. The CDR3 coding sequence is TGCGCCAGCAGCCAAGATTGGGGGAGGGGGCAATGGAGCAATCAGCCCCAGCATTTT. It translates to CASSQDWGRGQWSNQPQHF.

The chain couples TRBV19 to TRBJ1-1; possible D gene TRBD1, 5 bases. The CDR3 is 14 amino acids. The germline V gene encodes CDR1 LNHDA and CDR2 SQIVND (reference sequence). V lost 7 bases to trimming and J lost 5 bases, with 17 bases between them. CDR3 DNA sequence: TGTGCCAGTAAGCCAGACGGGGGGAGGACTGAAGCTTTCTTT. Translated: CASKPDGGRTEAFF.

This clone was found a few times. The chain has TRBV5-4 and TRBJ1-6; D is unclear. The CDR3 spans 14 residues. Germline V CDR1 and CDR2: SGHNT, YYREEE (reference sequence). Trimming cost V 3 bases and J 9 bases, with 13 bases left between them. The CDR3 nucleotides read TGTGCCAGCAGCTCCGACGGAGATGCTTCACCCCTCCACTTT. It is translated as CASSSDGDASPLHF.

The rearrangement links TRBV29-1 to TRBJ2-7; D is undetermined. The CDR3 is 12 residues long. Germline assignment: CDR1 SQVTM and CDR2 ANQGSEA. V was cut by 7 bases and J by 1 base, with 11 bases left in between. Here the CDR3 reads CSGATASYEQYF. CDR3 coding DNA: TGCAGCGGAGCGACGGCTTCCTACGAGCAGTACTTC.

The rearrangement links TRBV7-8 to TRBJ2-6, with a possible D match to TRBD2 (6 bases). The CDR3 consists of 13 residues. Trimming stripped 7 bases from V and 4 bases from J, with 8 bases between. Germline values: CDR1 SGHVS, CDR2 FQNEAQ. Here the CDR3 reads CASTTSGANVLTF. In nucleotides, the CDR3 is TGTGCCAGCACCACTAGCGGGGCCAACGTCCTGACTTTC.

This clone was detected a few times. The genes are TRBV6-1 and TRBJ1-4, with 7 bases that match TRBD1. Per the germline V gene, CDR1 is MNHNS and CDR2 is SASEGT. This CDR3 contains 16 residues. The ends lost 0 bases at V and 5 bases at J; junction bases unmatched: 6. CDR3 residues: CASSEATGSNNEKLFF. The CDR3 DNA reads TGTGCCAGCAGTGAAGCGACAGGGAGTAACAATGAAAAACTGTTTTTT.